This T cell receptor (beta chain) is from a study of shared clonotypes between healthy human individuals. The V and J ends lost 8 bases and 0 bases respectively, with 16 bases between them. CDR3 length: 16 amino acids. CDR1 is SGHDN, CDR2 FVKESK, per germline. Clones were sequenced by immunoSEQ multiplex PCR, and TCRdb holds only the in-frame ones, with some missing. The sample comprises about 680,000 clones, roughly 70% of which are singletons, and less than 2% rests with the top ten. Source material: memory CD4+ T cells sorted from blood. Subset described: CD45RA-negative fraction. The sequence came from a woman aged 30 to 39 in good health. This chain uses TRBV14 with TRBJ2-2, with a possible D match to TRBD1 (6 bases). The CDR3 DNA reads as TGTGCCAGCTCCTTTAGGGCAGGGGCGAACACCGGGGAGCTGTTTTTT. Translated, it gives CASSFRAGANTGELFF.